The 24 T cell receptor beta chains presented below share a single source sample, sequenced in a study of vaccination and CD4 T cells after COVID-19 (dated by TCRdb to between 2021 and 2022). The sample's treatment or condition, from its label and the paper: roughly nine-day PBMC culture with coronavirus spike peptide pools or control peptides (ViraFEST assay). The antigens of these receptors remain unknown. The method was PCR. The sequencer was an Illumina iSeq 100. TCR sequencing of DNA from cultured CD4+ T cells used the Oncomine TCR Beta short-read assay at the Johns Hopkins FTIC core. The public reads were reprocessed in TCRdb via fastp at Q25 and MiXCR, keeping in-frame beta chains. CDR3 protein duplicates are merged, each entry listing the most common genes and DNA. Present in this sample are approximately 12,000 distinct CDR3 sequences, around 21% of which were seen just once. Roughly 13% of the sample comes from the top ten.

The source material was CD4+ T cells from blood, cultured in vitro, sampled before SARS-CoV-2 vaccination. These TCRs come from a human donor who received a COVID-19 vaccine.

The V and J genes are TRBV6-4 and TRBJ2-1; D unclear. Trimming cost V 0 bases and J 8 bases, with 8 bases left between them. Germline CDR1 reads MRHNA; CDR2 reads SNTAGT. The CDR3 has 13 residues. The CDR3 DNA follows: TGTGCCAGCAGTGACTCGGAAGACCATGAGCAGTTCTTC. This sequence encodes CASSDSEDHEQFF.

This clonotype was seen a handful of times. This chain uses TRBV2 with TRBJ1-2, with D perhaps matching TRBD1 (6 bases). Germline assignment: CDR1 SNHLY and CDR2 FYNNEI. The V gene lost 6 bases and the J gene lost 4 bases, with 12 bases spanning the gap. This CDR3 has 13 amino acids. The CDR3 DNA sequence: TGTGCCAGCAGGAGGGGACAACTCTATGGCTACACCTTC. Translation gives CASRRGQLYGYTF. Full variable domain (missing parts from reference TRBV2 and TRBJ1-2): EPEVTQTPSHQVTQMGQEVILRCVPISNHLYFYWYRQILGQKVEFLVSFYNNEISEKSEIFDDQFSVERPDGSNFTLKIRSTKLEDSAMYFCASRRGQLYGYTFGSGTRLTVV.

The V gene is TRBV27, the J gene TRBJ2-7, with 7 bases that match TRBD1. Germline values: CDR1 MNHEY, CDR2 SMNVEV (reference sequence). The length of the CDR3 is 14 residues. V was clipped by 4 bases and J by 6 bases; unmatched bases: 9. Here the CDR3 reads CASSSHRQGPEQYF. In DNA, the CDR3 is TGTGCCAGCAGTTCCCATCGACAGGGCCCCGAGCAGTACTTC.

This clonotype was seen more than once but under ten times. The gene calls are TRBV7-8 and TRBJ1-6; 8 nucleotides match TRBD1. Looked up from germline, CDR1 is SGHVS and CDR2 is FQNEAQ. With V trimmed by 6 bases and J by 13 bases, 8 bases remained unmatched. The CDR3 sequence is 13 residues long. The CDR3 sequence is CASRGTGPRPLHF. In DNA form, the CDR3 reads TGTGCCAGCAGGGGGACAGGCCCGCGTCCCCTCCACTTT.

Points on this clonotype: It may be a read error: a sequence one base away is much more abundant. CDR3 residues: CASSLDRGTGTQYF. The CDR3 DNA reads TGTGCCAGCAGCTTAGACAGGGGCACAGGTACGCAGTATTTT. The chain has TRBV7-3 and TRBJ2-3; 8 bases align to TRBD1. CDR1 and CDR2 (germline): SGHTA, FQGTGA. CDR3 length: 14 residues.

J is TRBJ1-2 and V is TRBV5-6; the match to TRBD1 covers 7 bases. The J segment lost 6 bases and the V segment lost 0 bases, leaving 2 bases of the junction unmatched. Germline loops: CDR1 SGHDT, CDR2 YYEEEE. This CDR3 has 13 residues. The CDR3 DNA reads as TGTGCCAGCAGCTTGGACAGGGGTCATGGCTACACCTTC. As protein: CASSLDRGHGYTF.

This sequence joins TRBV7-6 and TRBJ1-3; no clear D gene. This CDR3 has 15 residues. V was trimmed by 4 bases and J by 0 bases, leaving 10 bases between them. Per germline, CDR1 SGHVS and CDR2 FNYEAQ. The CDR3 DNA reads TGTGCCAGCAGCTCCTGGATGGACTCTGGAAACACCATATATTTT. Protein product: CASSSWMDSGNTIYF.

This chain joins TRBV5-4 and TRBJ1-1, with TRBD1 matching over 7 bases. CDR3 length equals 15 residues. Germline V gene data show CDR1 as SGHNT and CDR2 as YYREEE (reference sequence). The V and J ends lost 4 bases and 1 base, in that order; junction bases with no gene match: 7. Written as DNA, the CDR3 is TGTGCCAGCAGCCCCGGACAGGCCGCGAACACTGAAGCTTTCTTT. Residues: CASSPGQAANTEAFF.

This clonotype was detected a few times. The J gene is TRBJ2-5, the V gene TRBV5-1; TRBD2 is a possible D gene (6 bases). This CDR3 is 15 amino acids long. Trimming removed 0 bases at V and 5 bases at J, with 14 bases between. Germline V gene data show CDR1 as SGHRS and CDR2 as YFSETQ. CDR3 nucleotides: TGCGCCAGCAGCTTGGCAGGGTCCGGGGGTGAGACCCAGTACTTC. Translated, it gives CASSLAGSGGETQYF.

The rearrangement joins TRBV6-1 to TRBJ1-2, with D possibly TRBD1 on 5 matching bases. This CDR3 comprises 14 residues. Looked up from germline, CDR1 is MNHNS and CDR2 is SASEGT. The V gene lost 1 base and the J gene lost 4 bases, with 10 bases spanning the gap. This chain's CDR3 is CASSEVSGTYGYTF. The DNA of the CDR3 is TGTGCCAGCAGTGAAGTCTCAGGGACCTATGGCTACACCTTC.

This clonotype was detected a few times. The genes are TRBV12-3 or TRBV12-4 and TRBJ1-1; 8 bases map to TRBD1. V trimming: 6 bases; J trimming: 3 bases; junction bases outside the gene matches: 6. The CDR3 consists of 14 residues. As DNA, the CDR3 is TGTGCCAGCAGCCCCCGGGACAGGCACACTGAAGCTTTCTTT. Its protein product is CASSPRDRHTEAFF.

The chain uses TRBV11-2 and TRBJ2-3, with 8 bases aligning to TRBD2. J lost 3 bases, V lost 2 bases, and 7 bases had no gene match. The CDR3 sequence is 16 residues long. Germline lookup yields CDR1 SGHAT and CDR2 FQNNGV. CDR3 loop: CASSLSGGDKTDTQYF. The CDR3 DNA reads TGTGCCAGCAGCTTATCGGGGGGGGATAAAACAGATACGCAGTATTTT.

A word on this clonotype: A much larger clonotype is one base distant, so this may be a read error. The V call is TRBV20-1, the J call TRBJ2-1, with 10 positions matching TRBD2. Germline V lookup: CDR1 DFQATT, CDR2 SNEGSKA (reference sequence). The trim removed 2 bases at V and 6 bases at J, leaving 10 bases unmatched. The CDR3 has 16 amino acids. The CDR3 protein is CSARPLAGALCNEQFF. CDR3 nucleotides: TGCAGTGCTAGACCCCTAGCGGGGGCCCTCTGCAATGAGCAGTTCTTC.

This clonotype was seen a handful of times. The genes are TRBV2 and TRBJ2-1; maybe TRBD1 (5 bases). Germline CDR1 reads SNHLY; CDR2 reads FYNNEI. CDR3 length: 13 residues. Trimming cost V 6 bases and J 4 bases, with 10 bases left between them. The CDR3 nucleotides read TGTGCCAGCAGCCGGACATTTTACAATGAGCAGTTCTTC. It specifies CASSRTFYNEQFF.

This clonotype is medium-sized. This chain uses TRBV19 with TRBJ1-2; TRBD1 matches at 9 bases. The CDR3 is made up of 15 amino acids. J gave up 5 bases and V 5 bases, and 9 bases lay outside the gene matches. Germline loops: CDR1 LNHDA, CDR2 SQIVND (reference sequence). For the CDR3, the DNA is TGTGCCAGTAGTGTGACCGGGACAGGGACATATGGCTACACCTTC. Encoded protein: CASSVTGTGTYGYTF.

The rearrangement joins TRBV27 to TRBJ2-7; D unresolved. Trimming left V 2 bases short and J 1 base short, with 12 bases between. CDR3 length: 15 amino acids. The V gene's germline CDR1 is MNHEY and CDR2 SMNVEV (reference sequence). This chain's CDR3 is CASSLRSGFSYEQYF. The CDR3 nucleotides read TGTGCCAGCAGTTTACGTTCCGGCTTTTCCTACGAGCAGTACTTC.

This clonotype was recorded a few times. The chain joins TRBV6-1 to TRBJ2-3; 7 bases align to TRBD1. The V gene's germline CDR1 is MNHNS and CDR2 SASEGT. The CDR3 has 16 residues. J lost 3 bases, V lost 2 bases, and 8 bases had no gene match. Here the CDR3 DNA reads TGTGCCAGCAGTGAATTGAGGGGGCTAAGAACAGATACGCAGTATTTT. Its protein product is CASSELRGLRTDTQYF.

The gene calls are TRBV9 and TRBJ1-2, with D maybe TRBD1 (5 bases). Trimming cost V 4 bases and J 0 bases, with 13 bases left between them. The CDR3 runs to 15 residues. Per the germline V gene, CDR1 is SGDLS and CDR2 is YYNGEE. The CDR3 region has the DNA TGTGCCAGCAGCCTGGGGCAGATTCCTAACTATGGCTACACCTTC. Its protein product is CASSLGQIPNYGYTF.

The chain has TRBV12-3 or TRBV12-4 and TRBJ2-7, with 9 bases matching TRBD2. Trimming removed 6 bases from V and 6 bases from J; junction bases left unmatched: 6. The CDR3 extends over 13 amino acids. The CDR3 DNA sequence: TGTGCCAGCAGCCGAGGACTAGCGACCGAGCAGTACTTC. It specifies CASSRGLATEQYF.

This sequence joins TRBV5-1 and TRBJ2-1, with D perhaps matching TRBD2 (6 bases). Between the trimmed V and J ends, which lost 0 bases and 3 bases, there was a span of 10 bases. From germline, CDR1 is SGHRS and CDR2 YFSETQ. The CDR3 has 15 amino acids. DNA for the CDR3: TGCGCCAGCAGCTTGGTGGGCGGGAACTACAATGAGCAGTTCTTC. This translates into CASSLVGGNYNEQFF.

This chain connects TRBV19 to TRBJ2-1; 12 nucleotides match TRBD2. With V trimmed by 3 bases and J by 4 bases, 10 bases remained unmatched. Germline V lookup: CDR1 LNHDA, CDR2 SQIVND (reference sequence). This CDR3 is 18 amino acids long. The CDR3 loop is CASSMRGTSGGRYNEQFF. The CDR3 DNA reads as TGTGCCAGTAGTATGCGGGGTACTAGCGGGGGGCGTTACAATGAGCAGTTCTTC. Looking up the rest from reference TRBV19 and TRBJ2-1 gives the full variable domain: DGGITQSPKYLFRKEGQNVTLSCEQNLNHDAMYWYRQDPGQGLRLIYYSQIVNDFQKGDIAEGYSVSREKKESFPLTVTSAQKNPTAFYLCASSMRGTSGGRYNEQFFGPGTRLTVL.

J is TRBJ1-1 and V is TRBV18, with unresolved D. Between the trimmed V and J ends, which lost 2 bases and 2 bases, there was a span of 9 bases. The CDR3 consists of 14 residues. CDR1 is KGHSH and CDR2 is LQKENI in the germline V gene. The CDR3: CASSPDGPNTEAFF. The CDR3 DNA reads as TGTGCCAGCTCACCAGACGGTCCCAACACTGAAGCTTTCTTT.

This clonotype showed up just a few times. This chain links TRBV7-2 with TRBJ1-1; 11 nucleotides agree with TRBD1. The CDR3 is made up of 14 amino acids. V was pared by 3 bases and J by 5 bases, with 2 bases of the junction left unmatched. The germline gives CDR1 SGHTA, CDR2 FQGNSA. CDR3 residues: CASSFGTGGTEAFF. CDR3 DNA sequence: TGTGCCAGCAGCTTTGGGACAGGGGGGACTGAAGCTTTCTTT.

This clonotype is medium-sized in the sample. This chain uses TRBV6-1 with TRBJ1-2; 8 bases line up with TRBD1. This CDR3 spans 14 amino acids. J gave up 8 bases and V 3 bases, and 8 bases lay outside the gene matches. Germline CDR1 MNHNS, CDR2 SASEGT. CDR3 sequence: CASSDQTGAWGYTF. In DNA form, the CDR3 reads TGTGCCAGCAGTGACCAGACAGGGGCTTGGGGCTACACCTTC.